The rows below give T cell receptor beta chains drawn from one sample of a study of OX40 agonist ivuxolimab in advanced cancers. The table came from immunoSEQ multiplex PCR; TCRdb's copy has only in-frame clones and leaves some out. The sample shows 35,000 to 45,000 clones, approximately 88% of them seen only once. Material: CD4+ or CD8+ T cells sorted from blood, obtained in a trial of the OX40 agonist ivuxolimab. The receptors come from an adult with an advanced solid tumor such as melanoma, head and neck, liver or kidney cancer. The CDR3 runs from the conserved cysteine through the conserved F or W. A D gene is named only where the DNA matches it firmly. Clone size appears in some rows only: once, few, many, or a class for an expanded clone.

- - TRBJ1-4 TRBV4-3 TGCGCCAGCAGCCAAGTCCTGGGTCGAGAAAAACTGTTTTTT CASSQVLGREKLFF
- - TRBJ1-1 TRBV7-9 TGTGCCAGCAGCTTAGATTCCAACACTGAAGCTTTCTTT CASSLDSNTEAFF
- - TRBJ2-1 TRBV18 TGTGCCAGCTCACCGGGGCGGGGCTCCTACAATGAGCAGTTCTTC CASSPGRGSYNEQFF
- TRBD1 TRBJ2-5 TRBV25-1 TGTGCCAGCAGTGAAGGCCGGGACAGGCAGGAGACCCAGTACTTC CASSEGRDRQETQYF
- - TRBJ2-2 TRBV7-9 TGTGCCAGCAGCCTTCCTCGGGGCGTAACCGGGGAGCTGTTTTTT CASSLPRGVTGELFF
- TRBD2 TRBJ2-2 TRBV7-7 TGTGCCAGCAGCGCGACTAGCGGGGGGGCCGGCACCGGGGAGCTGTTTTTT CASSATSGGAGTGELFF
- TRBD1 TRBJ1-2 TRBV5-4 TGTGCCAGCAGAGTGACAGGGGGCGACTATGGCTACACCTTC CASRVTGGDYGYTF
- - TRBJ2-5 TRBV2 TGTGCCAGCAGCTCATCGGGGGCCCGGGAGACCCAGTACTTC CASSSSGARETQYF
- TRBD1 TRBJ1-2 TRBV11-2 TGTGCCAGCAGCTCCGGACAGGCATACTATGGCTACACCTTC CASSSGQAYYGYTF
- - TRBJ2-7 TRBV2 TGTGCCAGCAGGCATTCTTACGAAGAGCAGTACTTC CASRHSYEEQYF
- - TRBJ1-4 TRBV28 TGTGCCAGCAGCCGGGGTTGGTCTAGTGAAAAACTGTTTTTT CASSRGWSSEKLFF
once - TRBJ1-6 TRBV28 TGTGCCAGCAGTTCTACAGGGAGCTCCTATAATTCACCCCTCCACTTT CASSSTGSSYNSPLHF
- TRBD1 TRBJ2-7 TRBV19 TGTGCCAGTCGGGACAGCTTAGACGAGCAGTACTTC CASRDSLDEQYF
- TRBD2 TRBJ2-1 TRBV7-9 TGTGCCAGCAGCTCTCCGGGACTAGGGTACAATGAGCAGTTCTTC CASSSPGLGYNEQFF
- - TRBJ2-2 TRBV4-1 TGCGCCAGCAGCACTAGATCCACGAACACCGGGGAGCTGTTTTTT CASSTRSTNTGELFF
- - TRBJ2-1 TRBV4-3 TGCGCCAGCAGCCAAGATAGGGGGAGCCTCTACAATGAGCAGTTCTTC CASSQDRGSLYNEQFF
- - TRBJ2-5 TRBV28 TGTGCCACCGACGACGGACCCACCTCAGAGACCCAGTACTTC CATDDGPTSETQYF
few TRBD1 TRBJ2-5 TRBV4-1 TGCGCCAGCAGCCACCTAGGACAGGGCCGGGGGGAGACCCAGTACTTC CASSHLGQGRGETQYF
- - TRBJ1-2 TRBV27 TGTGCCAGCAGTTTGGCAGGGAGTGGCTACACCTTC CASSLAGSGYTF
once - TRBJ1-2 TRBV2 TGTGCCAGCATACAGGACCTTAACTATGGCTACACCTTC CASIQDLNYGYTF
- TRBD2 TRBJ2-5 TRBV18 TGTGCCAGCTCACCCCTTAGGTCGAGCGGGGGCCTCGTAAAAGAGACCCAGTACTTC CASSPLRSSGGLVKETQYF
- - TRBJ1-2 TRBV19 TGTGCCAGTAGTATACTGGGGCCAGGGGATGGCTACACCTTC CASSILGPGDGYTF
- - TRBJ2-5 TRBV28 TGTGCCAGCAGCCGGATCCAAGAGACCCAGTACTTC CASSRIQETQYF
- TRBD1 TRBJ2-7 TRBV11-3 TGTGCCAGCAGCACCCTGGACAGGGGAATATCCTACGAGCAGTACTTC CASSTLDRGISYEQYF
- - TRBJ1-1 TRBV4-3 TGCGCCAGCAGCCAAGAACGAGGAGGGTCCGCACCGTACACTGAAGCTTTCTTT CASSQERGGSAPYTEAFF
- TRBD2 TRBJ2-3 TRBV2 TGTGCCAGCAGTGAGTACCAGACGGGACTAGCGTGGAGAGATACGCAGTATTTT CASSEYQTGLAWRDTQYF
once - TRBJ2-3 TRBV11-1 TGTGCCAGCAGCTTGGGGTGGCCGAGCACAGATACGCAGTATTTT CASSLGWPSTDTQYF
- TRBD1 TRBJ2-6 TRBV9 TGTGCCAGCAGTCTACCCCGGACAGGGTTGAGCTCTGGGGCCAACGTCCTGACTTTC CASSLPRTGLSSGANVLTF
- - TRBJ1-2 TRBV28 TGTGCCAGCAGTTACACAGGTCCGGCCGGCTACACCTTC CASSYTGPAGYTF
- - TRBJ2-5 TRBV27 TGTGCCAGCAACCGACAAGGGGACCAAGAGACCCAGTACTTC CASNRQGDQETQYF
- - TRBJ1-2 TRBV14 TGTGCCAGCAGCCAAGGGAGTACAGGAGATCCAAACTATGGCTACACCTTC CASSQGSTGDPNYGYTF
- - TRBJ1-2 TRBV14 TGTGCCAGCAGCCAAGAGCAGGGCACAGGGTTGGGAAACTATGGCTACACCTTC CASSQEQGTGLGNYGYTF
- TRBD2 TRBJ2-1 TRBV5-6 TGTGCCAGCAGCTTGAGGGCGGGGGTTACCTCCTACAATGAGCAGTTCTTC CASSLRAGVTSYNEQFF
- - TRBJ2-3 TRBV7-8 TGTGCCAGCAGCTTATCAGGGGGGGCCCTCACAGATACGCAGTATTTT CASSLSGGALTDTQYF
- - TRBJ2-1 TRBV10-2 TGCGCCAGCTCGGGGGAGGGGGGGCTTATAGAGCAGTTCTTC CASSGEGGLIEQFF
- - TRBJ2-1 TRBV9 TGTGCCAGCAGCGTAGCGGGCAGGGATATGGATGAGCAGTTCTTC CASSVAGRDMDEQFF